This TCR beta chain was identified in a study of cytomegalovirus exposure and HLA in healthy donors. Germline V lookup: CDR1 SEHNR, CDR2 FQNEAQ (reference sequence). This CDR3 has 13 residues. For this clone: At one end the junction does not follow the germline gene, possibly because of a read error.

60 Vbeta and 13 Jbeta primers were used in PCR. The repertoire was sequenced with immunoSEQ multiplex PCR; TCRdb's copy has only in-frame clones and lacks some. The sample records around 150,000 clones, about four fifths being singletons. Nobody recorded the CMV serostatus of this donor. This TCR came from a young man in good health. The J gene is TRBJ2-7, the V gene TRBV7-9; tentatively, D is TRBD1 (6 bases). The source material was PBMCs. The CDR3 nucleotides read TGTTCCAGCAGCTTACCCCTAGGGGGTGAGCAGTACTTC. It specifies CSSSLPLGGEQYF.